Shown below are 14 T cell receptor beta chains from a single sample sequenced in a study of shared clonotypes between healthy human individuals. Assay: immunoSEQ multiplex PCR; the TCRdb copy retains only in-frame clones and omits some. The repertoire consists of a few hundred thousand clones, with under 80% occurring once and the leading ten covering 11%. The sequenced sample consisted of memory CD4+ T cells sorted from blood. Regarding subset: CD45RA-negative fraction. The receptors derive from a man aged 25-40 years in good health.

V is TRBV5-1 and J is TRBJ1-4, with 7 bases fitting TRBD1. The length of the CDR3 is 16 residues. V gave up 4 bases and J gave up 4 bases; unmatched junction bases: 10. The germline CDR1 and CDR2 sequences are SGHRS and YFSETQ. The CDR3 DNA is TGCGCCAGCAGCCCTGAAGGACAGGCCATTAATGAAAAACTGTTTTTT. Translated: CASSPEGQAINEKLFF.

The chain carries TRBV7-2 and TRBJ2-1, with 8 bases fitting TRBD2. This CDR3 contains 17 residues. V gave up 2 bases and J gave up 0 bases; unmatched junction bases: 6. CDR1 is SGHTA, CDR2 FQGNSA, per germline. The CDR3 reads CASSLHGGGSSYNEQFF. CDR3 nucleotides: TGTGCCAGCAGCTTACACGGCGGGGGGAGCTCCTACAATGAGCAGTTCTTC.

This chain uses TRBV7-8 with TRBJ1-5; TRBD1 is a possible D gene (5 bases). CDR1 is SGHVS, CDR2 FQNEAQ, per germline. Deletions cut 1 base from V and 11 bases from J, with 15 bases between. The length of the CDR3 is 14 residues. CDR3 sequence: CASSLVEGSWAQHF. CDR3 coding DNA: TGTGCCAGCAGCTTAGTTGAGGGGTCGTGGGCCCAGCATTTT.

The rearrangement joins TRBV5-8 to TRBJ1-5; TRBD1 is a possible D gene (5 bases). Trimming cost V 3 bases and J 0 bases, with 10 bases left between them. Germline V lookup: CDR1 SGHTS, CDR2 YDEGEE. This CDR3 region has 15 residues. The CDR3 region has the DNA TGTGCCAGCAGCTCCCGGGGGTATAGCAATCAGCCCCAGCATTTT. Its translation: CASSSRGYSNQPQHF.

The rearrangement joins TRBV7-3 to TRBJ2-2, with TRBD2 matching over 10 bases. The CDR3 is made up of 16 amino acids. J gave up 3 bases and V 2 bases, and 3 bases lay outside the gene matches. Germline V lookup: CDR1 SGHTA, CDR2 FQGTGA. CDR3 region: CASSLGTSEYTGELFF. The CDR3 region has the DNA TGTGCCAGCAGCTTAGGGACTAGCGAGTACACCGGGGAGCTGTTTTTT.

The rearrangement uses TRBV4-2 and TRBJ1-3; D not resolved. CDR3 length equals 16 residues. V lost 1 base, J lost 0 bases, and 10 bases lay in between. Germline CDR1 reads LGHNA; CDR2 reads YNFKEQ. DNA of the CDR3: TGTGCCAGCAGCCAAGGTCACAGCGCCTCTGGAAACACCATATATTTT. As protein: CASSQGHSASGNTIYF.

This clone qualifies as medium-sized. The chain has TRBV2 and TRBJ1-1, with D hard to call. This CDR3 is built from 13 residues. Germline V gene lookup returns CDR1 SNHLY and CDR2 FYNNEI. V lost 3 bases, J lost 4 bases, and 9 bases lay in between. This CDR3 is CASSDQVGTEAFF. The CDR3 region has the DNA TGTGCCAGCAGTGATCAGGTTGGCACTGAAGCTTTCTTT. The variable domain in full, completed from reference TRBV2 and TRBJ1-1, reads EPEVTQTPSHQVTQMGQEVILRCVPISNHLYFYWYRQILGQKVEFLVSFYNNEISEKSEIFDDQFSVERPDGSNFTLKIRSTKLEDSAMYFCASSDQVGTEAFFGQGTRLTVV.

J is TRBJ2-1 and V is TRBV2; TRBD1 matches 10 bases. The V and J ends lost 6 bases and 4 bases, in that order; junction bases with no gene match: 6. The CDR3 contains 15 residues. Germline V gives CDR1 SNHLY, CDR2 FYNNEI. DNA for the CDR3: TGTGCCAGCAGGACCGACAGGGGGCAATACAATGAGCAGTTCTTC. It translates to CASRTDRGQYNEQFF.

The chain carries TRBV27 and TRBJ1-1; D gene ambiguous. Deletions cut 1 base from V and 1 base from J, with 4 bases between. The CDR3 has 13 amino acids. Germline CDR1 MNHEY, CDR2 SMNVEV (reference sequence). The CDR3 DNA sequence: TGTGCCAGCAGTTTATTACAGAACACTGAAGCTTTCTTT. It encodes CASSLLQNTEAFF.

The chain combines TRBV6-6 with TRBJ2-7; 8 nucleotides align to TRBD2. Germline lookup yields CDR1 MNHNY and CDR2 SVGAGI (reference sequence). Trimming removed 5 bases from V and 4 bases from J; junction bases left unmatched: 10. CDR3 length: 15 amino acids. This chain's CDR3 is CASSPRRTSLYEQYF. The CDR3, as DNA: TGTGCCAGCAGTCCTCGGAGGACTAGCCTGTACGAGCAGTACTTC.

The chain uses TRBV5-6 and TRBJ2-3; 9 bases agree with TRBD2. The CDR3 has 18 residues. V trimming: 1 base; J trimming: 0 bases; junction bases outside the gene matches: 9. CDR1 and CDR2 from the germline V gene are SGHDT and YYEEEE. The DNA of the CDR3 is TGTGCCAGCAGCTTGTATCGCCTAGCGGGACTAAGCACAGATACGCAGTATTTT. Its translation is CASSLYRLAGLSTDTQYF.

The chain carries TRBV30 and TRBJ2-5, with D perhaps matching TRBD2 (6 bases). The germline V and J ends were trimmed by 0 bases and 2 bases, with 10 bases remaining between them. Germline CDR1 and CDR2: GTSNPN and SVGIG (reference sequence). The CDR3 length is 14 residues. CDR3 sequence reads: CAWSVSREQETQYF. Written as DNA, the CDR3 is TGTGCCTGGAGTGTAAGTCGGGAGCAAGAGACCCAGTACTTC.

The chain links TRBV19 to TRBJ2-7; tentatively, D is TRBD2 (6 bases). V dropped 7 bases and J dropped 3 bases, with 19 bases sitting between them. The germline CDR1 and CDR2 sequences are LNHDA and SQIVND (reference sequence). The CDR3 has 15 residues. The CDR3 DNA is TGTGCCAGTAATGAGCGGGCAGGCGGCAGCTACGAGCAGTACTTC. Translation: CASNERAGGSYEQYF.

Concerning this clone itself: This likely reflects a read error, since a far larger clone is one base away. The chain recombines TRBV11-3 with TRBJ2-3, with D tentatively TRBD1 (6 bases). The CDR3 consists of 11 residues. Per the germline V gene, CDR1 is SGHNT and CDR2 is YENEEA. Trimming removed 1 base at V and 15 bases at J, with 11 bases between. The CDR3 DNA is TGTGCCAGCAGCTTAGGGACAGCTTCATATTTT. It encodes CASSLGTASYF.